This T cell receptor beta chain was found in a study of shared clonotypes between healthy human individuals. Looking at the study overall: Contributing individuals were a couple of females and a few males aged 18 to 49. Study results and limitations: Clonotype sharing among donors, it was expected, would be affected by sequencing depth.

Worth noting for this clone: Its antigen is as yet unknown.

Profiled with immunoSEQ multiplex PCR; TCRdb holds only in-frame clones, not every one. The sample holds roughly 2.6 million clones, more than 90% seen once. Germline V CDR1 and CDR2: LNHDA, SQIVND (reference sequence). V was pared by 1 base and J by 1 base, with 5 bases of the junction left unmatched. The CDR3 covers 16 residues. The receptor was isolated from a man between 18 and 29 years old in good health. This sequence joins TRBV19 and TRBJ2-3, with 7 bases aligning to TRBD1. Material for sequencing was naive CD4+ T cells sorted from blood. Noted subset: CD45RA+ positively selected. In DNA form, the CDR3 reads TGTGCCAGTAGTATAGTGTCAGGGGGAGGCACAGATACGCAGTATTTT. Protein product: CASSIVSGGGTDTQYF.